The 6 T cell receptor beta chains reported below all come from one sample, sequenced in a study of T-cell memory formation after mild COVID-19. TCRdb reanalysed the 5' RACE reads using MiXCR and keeps one entry per CDR3 protein. The table shows approximately 350,000 distinct CDR3 sequences, with around 15% occurring only once. The sequenced material came from PBMCs or a T cell subset sorted from them (not recorded which). The receptors stem from a man aged 18 to 29 who had mild COVID-19 (a few samples of this study predate the infection). Cell type and time point are not known.

This clonotype was seen only a few times. The genes are TRBV9 and TRBJ2-2; 8 bases map to TRBD2. Germline V gene sequence: CDR1 SGDLS, CDR2 YYNGEE. Trimming took 0 bases from V and 1 from J; bases not matched to a gene: 2. This CDR3 contains 16 residues. CDR3 nucleotide sequence: TGTGCCAGCAGCGTAGCGGGGGGGTGGAACACCGGGGAGCTGTTTTTT. It codes for CASSVAGGWNTGELFF.

The gene calls are TRBV27 and TRBJ2-7; 7 nucleotides agree with TRBD1. Germline values: CDR1 MNHEY, CDR2 SMNVEV (reference sequence). Germline trimming cut 6 bases from V and 3 bases from J; bases unmatched to any gene: 5. CDR3 size: 13 residues. The CDR3 is CASRATGHYEQYV. The CDR3, as DNA: TGTGCCAGCAGGGCGACAGGGCACTACGAGCAGTACGTC.

This clonotype showed up many times. The chain links TRBV5-1 to TRBJ1-2; 7 nucleotides line up with TRBD1. The CDR3 extends over 15 amino acids. The V segment lost 4 bases and the J segment 0 bases; nucleotides outside the gene matches: 6. Germline values: CDR1 SGHRS, CDR2 YFSETQ. DNA of the CDR3: TGCGCCAGCAGCCCGGGCGGGACAGCTAACTATGGCTACACCTTC. This codes for CASSPGGTANYGYTF.

This clonotype was observed a handful of times. The J gene is TRBJ2-1, the V gene TRBV5-1; 7 bases are a match to TRBD2. Trimming cost V 2 bases and J 7 bases; bases outside gene matches: 9. CDR3 size: 15 residues. Germline values: CDR1 SGHRS, CDR2 YFSETQ. In nucleotides, the CDR3 is TGCGCCAGCAGCTTAAGCGGGGCGTGGAATAATGAGCAGTTCTTC. As protein: CASSLSGAWNNEQFF.

This clonotype was seen more than once but under ten times. The rearrangement links TRBV7-9 to TRBJ2-1; 10 bases agree with TRBD2. The length of the CDR3 is 16 residues. The trim removed 5 bases at V and 1 base at J, leaving 5 bases unmatched. Germline CDR1 is SEHNR and CDR2 is FQNEAQ (reference sequence). Here the CDR3 DNA reads TGTGCCAGCAGCCTCGTAGCGGGGGGATCCTACAATGAGCAGTTCTTC. As protein: CASSLVAGGSYNEQFF.

The gene calls are TRBV19 and TRBJ1-1; 11 bases are shared with TRBD1. CDR3 length: 15 residues. V was clipped by 7 bases and J by 3 bases; unmatched bases: 7. Germline V gene data show CDR1 as LNHDA and CDR2 as SQIVND (reference sequence). The CDR3 sequence: CASIPRTGGDTEAFF. The CDR3 DNA sequence: TGTGCCAGTATCCCGAGGACAGGGGGCGACACTGAAGCTTTCTTT.